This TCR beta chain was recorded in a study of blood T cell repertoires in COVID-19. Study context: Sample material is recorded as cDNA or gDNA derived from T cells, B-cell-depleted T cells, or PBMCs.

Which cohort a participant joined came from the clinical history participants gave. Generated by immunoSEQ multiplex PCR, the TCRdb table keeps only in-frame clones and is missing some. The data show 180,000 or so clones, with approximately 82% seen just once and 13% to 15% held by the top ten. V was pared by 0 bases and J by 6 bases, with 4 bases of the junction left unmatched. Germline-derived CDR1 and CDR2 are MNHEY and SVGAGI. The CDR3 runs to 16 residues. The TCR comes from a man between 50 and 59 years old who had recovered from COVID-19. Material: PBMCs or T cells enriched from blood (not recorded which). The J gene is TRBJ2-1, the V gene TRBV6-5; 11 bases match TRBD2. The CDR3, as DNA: TGTGCCAGCAGTTACTCGACTCTAGCGGGGGGCAATGAGCAGTTCTTC. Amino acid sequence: CASSYSTLAGGNEQFF.